This TCR beta chain was sequenced for a study of blood T cell repertoires in COVID-19. The wider study: Sites across the United States, Italy and Spain contributed samples from acute and convalescent COVID-19.

This clone was seen once. The data were produced by immunoSEQ multiplex PCR, yet TCRdb's version contains in-frame clones alone and is incomplete. The sample carries about 260,000 clones, roughly 88% recorded once. The receptor comes from a human donor in a cohort sampled during active COVID-19. Sequencing was performed on peripheral blood.

Here the CDR3 DNA reads TGCGCCACCAGGGGGCTGGGGGGGACTAATTCACCCCTCCACTTT. This codes for CATRGLGGTNSPLHF. The gene calls are TRBV10-2 and TRBJ1-6, with 8 bases aligning to TRBD1. Germline V gene lookup returns CDR1 WSHSY and CDR2 SAAADI. Trimming at V came to 10 bases and at J to 6 bases, leaving 11 bases not matched to a gene. The CDR3 spans 15 residues.